The rows below give T cell receptor beta chains drawn from one sample of a study of cytomegalovirus exposure and HLA in healthy donors. The table came from immunoSEQ multiplex PCR; TCRdb's copy has only in-frame clones and leaves some out. Here the sample spans 100,000 to 150,000 clones, 70% to 85% being singletons. The sample taken for sequencing was PBMCs. The receptor set was obtained from a woman in her 50s in good health and CMV-seropositive. The CDR3 runs from the conserved cysteine through the conserved F or W. D genes are given only for firm matches. Rows give clone size only sometimes, using once, few, many, or a class for an expanded clone.

d_gene: .; abundance: .; j_gene: TRBJ2-1; v_gene: TRBV7-2; CDR3aa: CASSDNPTVHNEQFF; CDR3nt: TGTGCCAGCAGCGATAACCCCACTGTCCACAATGAGCAGTTCTTC
d_gene: .; abundance: .; j_gene: TRBJ1-1; v_gene: TRBV30; CDR3aa: CAWSRRDEAFF; CDR3nt: TGTGCCTGGAGTCGACGGGATGAAGCTTTCTTT
d_gene: .; abundance: .; j_gene: TRBJ2-7; v_gene: TRBV2; CDR3aa: CASRLPMYEQYF; CDR3nt: TGTGCCAGCAGACTACCTATGTACGAGCAGTACTTC
d_gene: .; abundance: .; j_gene: TRBJ1-4; v_gene: TRBV18; CDR3aa: CASSPPGGSEKLFF; CDR3nt: TGTGCCAGCTCACCACCGGGAGGTTCTGAAAAACTGTTTTTT
d_gene: TRBD1; abundance: .; j_gene: TRBJ1-1; v_gene: TRBV6-1; CDR3aa: CASSRDRGGTEAFF; CDR3nt: TGTGCCAGCAGTCGGGACAGGGGAGGGACTGAAGCTTTCTTT
d_gene: .; abundance: .; j_gene: TRBJ2-7; v_gene: TRBV27; CDR3aa: CASSLTQVYEQYF; CDR3nt: TGTGCCAGCAGTTTAACCCAGGTCTACGAGCAGTACTTC
d_gene: TRBD1; abundance: .; j_gene: TRBJ1-2; v_gene: TRBV4-3; CDR3aa: CASSQVGRDRGGYGYTF; CDR3nt: TGCGCCAGCAGCCAAGTCGGTCGGGACAGGGGCGGCTATGGCTACACCTTC
d_gene: .; abundance: few; j_gene: TRBJ2-5; v_gene: TRBV7-6; CDR3aa: CASSRGRQETQYF; CDR3nt: TGTGCCAGCAGCCGAGGAAGGCAAGAGACCCAGTACTTC
d_gene: .; abundance: .; j_gene: TRBJ1-3; v_gene: TRBV5-1; CDR3aa: CASSLASGNTIYF; CDR3nt: TGCGCCAGCAGCTTGGCGTCTGGAAACACCATATATTTT
d_gene: TRBD2; abundance: .; j_gene: TRBJ2-1; v_gene: TRBV5-4; CDR3aa: CASSLISGSGRAFEQFF; CDR3nt: TGTGCCAGCAGCTTGATTTCGGGTAGCGGGAGGGCTTTTGAGCAGTTCTTC
d_gene: TRBD1; abundance: .; j_gene: TRBJ1-2; v_gene: TRBV6-1; CDR3aa: CASSELGTADYGYTF; CDR3nt: TGTGCCAGCAGTGAACTAGGGACAGCTGACTATGGCTACACCTTC
d_gene: .; abundance: .; j_gene: TRBJ1-1; v_gene: TRBV7-9; CDR3aa: CASSFQGSITEAFF; CDR3nt: TGTGCCAGCAGCTTCCAGGGGAGTATCACTGAAGCTTTCTTT
d_gene: .; abundance: .; j_gene: TRBJ2-1; v_gene: TRBV5-1; CDR3aa: CASSLGSSAINEQFF; CDR3nt: TGCGCCAGCAGCTTAGGGTCTAGCGCTATCAATGAGCAGTTCTTC
d_gene: .; abundance: .; j_gene: TRBJ2-1; v_gene: TRBV29-1; CDR3aa: CSGGGQANNEQFF; CDR3nt: TGCAGCGGGGGGGGACAGGCCAACAATGAGCAGTTCTTC
d_gene: .; abundance: .; j_gene: TRBJ2-7; v_gene: TRBV7-9; CDR3aa: CASSSRDSYEQYF; CDR3nt: TGTGCCAGCAGCTCCAGGGATTCCTACGAGCAGTACTTC
d_gene: TRBD1; abundance: once; j_gene: TRBJ1-1; v_gene: TRBV5-4; CDR3aa: CASSGGQAYTEAFF; CDR3nt: TGTGCCAGCAGCGGCGGACAGGCTTACACTGAAGCTTTCTTT
d_gene: .; abundance: .; j_gene: TRBJ1-2; v_gene: TRBV20-1; CDR3aa: CSAAGYGYTF; CDR3nt: TGCAGTGCTGCAGGCTATGGCTACACCTTC
d_gene: TRBD1; abundance: .; j_gene: TRBJ1-2; v_gene: TRBV28; CDR3aa: CASSSGGGYGYTF; CDR3nt: TGTGCCAGCAGTTCAGGGGGCGGCTATGGCTACACCTTC
d_gene: .; abundance: .; j_gene: TRBJ1-5; v_gene: TRBV19; CDR3aa: CASNEQGYSNQPQHF; CDR3nt: TGTGCCAGTAATGAACAGGGCTATAGCAATCAGCCCCAGCATTTT
d_gene: .; abundance: .; j_gene: TRBJ2-7; v_gene: TRBV10-3; CDR3aa: CAIKVAGAYEQYF; CDR3nt: TGTGCCATCAAAGTCGCAGGGGCCTACGAGCAGTACTTC
d_gene: TRBD2; abundance: .; j_gene: TRBJ2-7; v_gene: TRBV6-5; CDR3aa: CASSGGTSANFEQYF; CDR3nt: TGTGCCAGCAGTGGAGGGACTAGCGCTAATTTCGAGCAGTACTTC
d_gene: .; abundance: .; j_gene: TRBJ1-1; v_gene: TRBV4-3; CDR3aa: CASSQDLGGEAFF; CDR3nt: TGCGCCAGCAGCCAAGATTTAGGGGGTGAAGCTTTCTTT
d_gene: .; abundance: .; j_gene: TRBJ2-2; v_gene: TRBV2; CDR3aa: CASSTGESTGELFF; CDR3nt: TGTGCCAGCAGTACCGGGGAATCTACCGGGGAGCTGTTTTTT
d_gene: .; abundance: .; j_gene: TRBJ2-7; v_gene: TRBV4-2; CDR3aa: CASSQETKRDEQYF; CDR3nt: TGTGCCAGCAGCCAGGAGACCAAGAGGGACGAGCAGTACTTC
d_gene: .; abundance: .; j_gene: TRBJ2-2; v_gene: TRBV7-6; CDR3aa: CASSLAGTNTGELFF; CDR3nt: TGTGCCAGCAGCTTAGCCGGGACTAACACCGGGGAGCTGTTTTTT
d_gene: .; abundance: .; j_gene: TRBJ1-1; v_gene: TRBV28; CDR3aa: CASSFSEAVEAFF; CDR3nt: TGTGCCAGCAGTTTTTCCGAGGCGGTGGAAGCTTTCTTT
d_gene: .; abundance: .; j_gene: TRBJ2-5; v_gene: TRBV18; CDR3aa: CASSPKQETQYF; CDR3nt: TGTGCCAGCTCCCCTAAGCAAGAGACCCAGTACTTC
d_gene: TRBD1; abundance: .; j_gene: TRBJ1-1; v_gene: TRBV7-9; CDR3aa: CASSLGQGNTEAFF; CDR3nt: TGTGCCAGCAGCCTGGGACAGGGGAACACTGAAGCTTTCTTT
d_gene: .; abundance: .; j_gene: TRBJ2-5; v_gene: TRBV7-2; CDR3aa: CASGAYQETQYF; CDR3nt: TGTGCCAGCGGAGCGTACCAAGAGACCCAGTACTTC
d_gene: .; abundance: .; j_gene: TRBJ2-2; v_gene: TRBV7-2; CDR3aa: CASSPYTGELFF; CDR3nt: TGTGCCAGCAGCCCCTACACCGGGGAGCTGTTTTTT
d_gene: .; abundance: .; j_gene: TRBJ1-2; v_gene: TRBV5-1; CDR3aa: CASSLGQESYGYTF; CDR3nt: TGCGCCAGCAGCTTGGGACAGGAGAGTTATGGCTACACCTTC
d_gene: TRBD1; abundance: .; j_gene: TRBJ1-4; v_gene: TRBV18; CDR3aa: CASSPTGQGFEKLFF; CDR3nt: TGTGCCAGCTCACCGACGGGACAGGGCTTTGAAAAACTGTTTTTT
d_gene: TRBD2; abundance: .; j_gene: TRBJ2-5; v_gene: TRBV7-7; CDR3aa: CASSQGGERETQYF; CDR3nt: TGTGCCAGCAGCCAGGGAGGGGAGAGGGAGACCCAGTACTTC
d_gene: TRBD1; abundance: .; j_gene: TRBJ1-2; v_gene: TRBV4-2; CDR3aa: CASSQDFEGGAYGYTF; CDR3nt: TGTGCCAGCAGCCAAGATTTCGAAGGGGGCGCCTATGGCTACACCTTC
d_gene: TRBD1; abundance: .; j_gene: TRBJ1-5; v_gene: TRBV30; CDR3aa: CACSSGRFGGRGPSNQPQHF; CDR3nt: TGTGCCTGTTCTAGCGGGAGATTTGGCGGCAGGGGGCCAAGCAATCAGCCCCAGCATTTT
d_gene: TRBD2; abundance: few; j_gene: TRBJ2-1; v_gene: TRBV6-6; CDR3aa: CASSYSTSGRINEQFF; CDR3nt: TGTGCCAGCAGTTATTCCACTAGCGGGAGAATCAATGAGCAGTTCTTC
d_gene: TRBD1; abundance: .; j_gene: TRBJ1-1; v_gene: TRBV27; CDR3aa: CASSKTDRTTEAFF; CDR3nt: TGTGCCAGCAGTAAAACGGACAGGACGACTGAAGCTTTCTTT
d_gene: .; abundance: .; j_gene: TRBJ1-3; v_gene: TRBV2; CDR3aa: CASSASDSSYGNTIYF; CDR3nt: TGTGCCAGCAGTGCCTCCGACAGCTCGTATGGAAACACCATATATTTT
d_gene: .; abundance: .; j_gene: TRBJ2-7; v_gene: TRBV5-1; CDR3aa: CASSSRPSGEQYF; CDR3nt: TGCGCCAGCAGCTCTAGACCAAGCGGCGAGCAGTACTTC
d_gene: .; abundance: .; j_gene: TRBJ1-1; v_gene: TRBV18; CDR3aa: CASSPPVRGGVEAFF; CDR3nt: TGTGCCAGCTCACCACCGGTGAGGGGGGGGGTCGAAGCTTTCTTT
d_gene: TRBD2; abundance: .; j_gene: TRBJ2-3; v_gene: TRBV15; CDR3aa: CATSTNRLAGEWDTQYF; CDR3nt: TGTGCCACCAGCACTAACCGACTAGCGGGAGAATGGGATACGCAGTATTTT
d_gene: .; abundance: few; j_gene: TRBJ2-3; v_gene: TRBV27; CDR3aa: CASSFRVPPREYF; CDR3nt: TGTGCCAGCAGTTTCCGCGTCCCCCCACGAGAGTATTTT
d_gene: .; abundance: once; j_gene: TRBJ2-1; v_gene: TRBV5-5; CDR3aa: CASSLGQSSYNEQFF; CDR3nt: TGTGCCAGCAGCTTGGGACAGAGCTCCTACAATGAGCAGTTCTTC
d_gene: TRBD1; abundance: .; j_gene: TRBJ2-7; v_gene: TRBV7-9; CDR3aa: CASTRTGSYEQYF; CDR3nt: TGTGCCAGCACCCGGACAGGATCCTACGAGCAGTACTTC
d_gene: TRBD1; abundance: few; j_gene: TRBJ2-1; v_gene: TRBV7-3; CDR3aa: CASSLGQGAGEQFF; CDR3nt: TGTGCCAGCAGCTTAGGACAGGGGGCTGGCGAGCAGTTCTTC
d_gene: .; abundance: once; j_gene: TRBJ1-2; v_gene: TRBV27; CDR3aa: CASSLEGRMGGYTF; CDR3nt: TGTGCCAGCAGTTTAGAGGGCAGGATGGGGGGCTACACCTTC
d_gene: .; abundance: .; j_gene: TRBJ2-4; v_gene: TRBV28; CDR3aa: CASSLVGGSAKNIQYF; CDR3nt: TGTGCCAGCAGTTTGGTGGGGGGTTCAGCCAAAAACATTCAGTACTTC
d_gene: .; abundance: .; j_gene: TRBJ1-3; v_gene: TRBV7-9; CDR3aa: CASSFGQMGNTIYF; CDR3nt: TGTGCCAGCAGCTTTGGACAGATGGGAAACACCATATATTTT
d_gene: .; abundance: few; j_gene: TRBJ2-5; v_gene: TRBV2; CDR3aa: CASRRRGTTKETQYF; CDR3nt: TGTGCCAGCCGACGGAGGGGGACTACCAAAGAGACCCAGTACTTC